The 28 T cell receptor beta chains reported below all come from one sample, sequenced in a study of OX40 agonist ivuxolimab in advanced cancers. Assay used: immunoSEQ multiplex PCR; TCRdb lists only in-frame clones, some missing. The table has about 60,000 clones, about 93% seen once. The sample consisted of CD4+ or CD8+ T cells sorted from blood, taken in a trial of the OX40 agonist ivuxolimab. The receptors come from an adult with an advanced solid tumor such as melanoma, head and neck, liver or kidney cancer.

The V and J genes are TRBV6-1 and TRBJ2-7; a possible D gene is TRBD2 (5 bases). Germline CDR1 and CDR2: MNHNS and SASEGT. Trimming stripped 3 bases from V and 3 bases from J, with 6 bases between. The CDR3 runs 12 residues. In DNA, the CDR3 is TGTGCCAGCAGTGACACTAGCTACGAGCAGTACTTC. Its protein product is CASSDTSYEQYF.

V gene TRBV11-2 combines with J gene TRBJ2-1, with D possibly being TRBD1 or TRBD2 (5 bases each). Germline assignment: CDR1 SGHAT and CDR2 FQNNGV. The CDR3 loop spans 14 amino acids. Trimming removed 1 base at V and 9 bases at J, with 13 bases between. CDR3 amino acids: CASSLGDGATEQFF. CDR3 sequence (DNA): TGTGCCAGCAGCTTAGGGGACGGGGCCACTGAGCAGTTCTTC.

The chain combines TRBV30 with TRBJ1-2, with TRBD1 as a possible D gene (5 bases). With 0 bases removed from V and 8 bases from J, the gap between germline ends came to 7 bases. The CDR3 sequence is 11 residues long. The germline CDR1 and CDR2 sequences are GTSNPN and SVGIG (reference sequence). CDR3 residues: CAWSVQAGYTF. CDR3 coding DNA: TGTGCCTGGAGTGTACAGGCCGGCTACACCTTC.

The chain is built from TRBV27 and TRBJ2-6; no definite D call. The CDR3 covers 16 residues. V lost 3 bases and J lost 3, with 12 bases in between. Germline lookup yields CDR1 MNHEY and CDR2 SMNVEV (reference sequence). The CDR3 nucleotides are TGTGCCAGCAGTTTTCGCCCCCTAGGTGGGGCCAACGTCCTGACTTTC. This translates into CASSFRPLGGANVLTF.

V and J are TRBV10-1 and TRBJ2-7, with 7 bases fitting TRBD1. Germline CDR1 WNHNN, CDR2 SYGVQD (reference sequence). The V segment lost 6 bases and the J segment 3 bases; nucleotides outside the gene matches: 5. The CDR3 is 13 residues long. CDR3 in DNA: TGCGCCAGCAGCCCCGGACAGGTCTACGAGCAGTACTTC. Encoded protein: CASSPGQVYEQYF.

The V call is TRBV7-9, the J call TRBJ2-1, with 8 bases fitting TRBD1. Germline loops: CDR1 SEHNR, CDR2 FQNEAQ (reference sequence). Trimming took 5 bases from V and 9 from J; bases not matched to a gene: 3. The CDR3 covers 12 residues. The CDR3 DNA sequence: TGTGCCAGCAGCCAAGGGACAGGTGAGCAGTTCTTC. The encoded protein is CASSQGTGEQFF.

The chain employs TRBV13 and TRBJ2-7, with 8 bases identical to TRBD2. CDR1 is PRHDT, CDR2 FYEKMQ, per germline (reference sequence). J lost 1 base, V lost 0 bases, and 2 bases had no gene match. There are 15 residues in the CDR3. For the CDR3, the DNA is TGTGCCAGCAGCTTAGGCCGGGGGGGATCCTACGAGCAGTACTTC. Its protein product is CASSLGRGGSYEQYF. Based on the CDR3 plus reference TRBV13 and TRBJ2-7, the full variable domain is AAGVIQSPRHLIKEKRETATLKCYPIPRHDTVYWYQQGPGQDPQFLISFYEKMQSDKGSIPDRFSAQQFSDYHSELNMSSLELGDSALYFCASSLGRGGSYEQYFGPGTRLTVT.

This clone has a single count. The chain uses TRBV25-1 and TRBJ2-1, with a tentative D call TRBD2 (5 bases). In germline, CDR1 is MGHDK, CDR2 SYGVNS. The CDR3 is 13 amino acids. V lost 8 bases and J 7 bases, leaving 15 bases between the germline ends. CDR3 coding DNA: TGTGCCAGCGGAATTGGTGGCGGGAATGAGCAGTTCTTC. This sequence encodes CASGIGGGNEQFF. The full variable domain, with the rest looked up from reference TRBV25-1 and TRBJ2-1, is EADIYQTPRYLVIGTGKKITLECSQTMGHDKMYWYQQDPGMELHLIHYSYGVNSTEKGDLSSESTVSRIRTEHFPLTLESARPSHTSQYLCASGIGGGNEQFFGPGTRLTVL.

A few counts support this clone. This sequence joins TRBV19 and TRBJ1-3; D not certain. This CDR3 is 14 amino acids long. Trimming pared 3 bases from V and 2 bases from J, leaving 8 bases between. Germline loops: CDR1 LNHDA, CDR2 SQIVND (reference sequence). CDR3 loop: CASSMPGAGNTIYF. In DNA, the CDR3 is TGTGCCAGTAGTATGCCCGGAGCTGGAAACACCATATATTTT.

The chain joins TRBV7-8 to TRBJ1-1, with 7 nucleotides matching TRBD1. The CDR3 loop spans 15 amino acids. V dropped 1 base and J dropped 2; count of bases not matched to a gene: 4. CDR1 is SGHVS, CDR2 FQNEAQ, per germline. In nucleotides, the CDR3 is TGTGCCAGCAGCTTAGGAGGGGGCGGAAACACTGAAGCTTTCTTT. Its translation is CASSLGGGGNTEAFF. The entire variable domain, with the rest obtained from reference TRBV7-8 and TRBJ1-1, is as follows: GAGVSQSPRYKVAKRGQDVALRCDPISGHVSLFWYQQALGQGPEFLTYFQNEAQLDKSGLPSDRFFAERPEGSVSTLKIQRTQQEDSAVYLCASSLGGGGNTEAFFGQGTRLTVV.

The V call is TRBV11-2, the J call TRBJ1-1; 9 positions match TRBD1. With V trimmed by 5 bases and J by 3 bases, 4 bases remained unmatched. The CDR3 consists of 14 residues. Germline values: CDR1 SGHAT, CDR2 FQNNGV. CDR3 residues: CASSIWDRDTEAFF. The CDR3, as DNA: TGTGCCAGCAGCATTTGGGACAGGGACACTGAAGCTTTCTTT.

The chain uses TRBV6-6 and TRBJ2-1; D may match TRBD1 or TRBD2 (5 bases each). Trimming removed 4 bases from V and 9 bases from J, with 10 bases in between. CDR3 size: 12 residues. Looked up from germline, CDR1 is MNHNY and CDR2 is SVGAGI (reference sequence). The CDR3 nucleotides are TGTGCCAGCAGTTCGGGGCGTCTTGAGCAGTTCTTC. This gives the protein CASSSGRLEQFF.

The J gene is TRBJ1-1, the V gene TRBV5-6, with no clear D. The germline V and J ends were trimmed by 3 bases and 8 bases, with 17 bases remaining between them. The CDR3 loop spans 14 amino acids. Germline V lookup: CDR1 SGHDT, CDR2 YYEEEE. The CDR3 loop is CASSSETRILEAFF. CDR3 nucleotide sequence: TGTGCCAGCAGCTCTGAGACTCGGATCCTGGAAGCTTTCTTT.

The chain recombines TRBV29-1 with TRBJ1-2; 7 positions match TRBD1. The length of the CDR3 is 11 residues. CDR1 is SQVTM, CDR2 ANQGSEA, per germline. The trim removed 7 bases at V and 8 bases at J, leaving 7 bases unmatched. The CDR3 loop reads CSAQTGNGYTF. For the CDR3, the DNA is TGCAGCGCCCAGACAGGGAACGGCTACACCTTC.

The chain has TRBV29-1 and TRBJ2-2, with 8 bases matching TRBD1. Germline assignment: CDR1 SQVTM and CDR2 ANQGSEA. Germline trimming cut 1 base from V and 6 bases from J; bases unmatched to any gene: 10. The CDR3 is 16 amino acids. This CDR3 reads CSVEVGDRGRAGELFF. DNA of the CDR3: TGCAGCGTTGAAGTGGGTGACAGGGGACGCGCCGGGGAGCTGTTTTTT.

This rearrangement joins TRBV6-1 to TRBJ1-2; TRBD1 aligns across 7 bases. The CDR3 runs 14 residues. Germline CDR1 is MNHNS and CDR2 is SASEGT. J gave up 3 bases and V 1 base, and 2 bases lay outside the gene matches. In DNA, the CDR3 is TGTGCCAGCAGTGAAGGGGACAGTTACTATGGCTACACCTTC. It codes for CASSEGDSYYGYTF.

The chain employs TRBV7-2 and TRBJ2-1; 7 bases fit TRBD2. This CDR3 has 15 residues. V lost 5 bases, J lost 0 bases, and 4 bases stayed unmatched. From germline, CDR1 is SGHTA and CDR2 FQGNSA. The CDR3 region has the DNA TGTGCCAGCAGCCCAGCGGGGAGCTCCTACAATGAGCAGTTCTTC. It codes for CASSPAGSSYNEQFF. The full variable domain, in which reference TRBV7-2 and TRBJ2-1 provide the parts outside the CDR3, is GAGVSQSPSNKVTEKGKDVELRCDPISGHTALYWYRQSLGQGLEFLIYFQGNSAPDKSGLPSDRFSAERTGGSVSTLTIQRTQQEDSAVYLCASSPAGSSYNEQFFGPGTRLTVL.

This chain joins TRBV7-3 and TRBJ2-7; 7 positions match TRBD1. The CDR3 is 15 residues long. CDR1 and CDR2 from the germline V gene are SGHTA and FQGTGA. Trimming took 2 bases from V and 3 from J; bases not matched to a gene: 7. As DNA, the CDR3 is TGTGCCAGCAGCTTACAAGGGACAGACGACTACGAGCAGTACTTC. Protein product: CASSLQGTDDYEQYF.

The V and J genes are TRBV29-1 and TRBJ2-2; TRBD2 might be the D (5 bases). This CDR3 is built from 14 residues. V was trimmed by 3 bases and J by 4 bases, leaving 12 bases between them. Germline V gene lookup returns CDR1 SQVTM and CDR2 ANQGSEA. In nucleotides, the CDR3 is TGCAGCGTTGAGGACGGGAAAATCACCGGGGAGCTGTTTTTT. Translated, it gives CSVEDGKITGELFF.

Comment on this clone: Its ends do not fully match the called genes, so a read error is possible. The V and J genes are TRBV7-9 and TRBJ2-5; no clear D. Germline V gene sequence: CDR1 SEHNR, CDR2 FQNEAQ (reference sequence). The CDR3 loop spans 14 amino acids. The CDR3 spells CVSSLKLLQETQYF. As DNA, the CDR3 is TGTGTCAGCAGCTTAAAACTATTACAAGAGACCCAGTACTTC.

The genes are TRBV2 and TRBJ2-3, with 9 bases aligning to TRBD1. In germline, CDR1 is SNHLY, CDR2 FYNNEI. The J segment lost 6 bases and the V segment lost 6 bases, leaving 1 base of the junction unmatched. The CDR3 loop spans 12 amino acids. As DNA, the CDR3 is TGTGCCAGCAGCGGACAGGGGGATACGCAGTATTTT. Protein product: CASSGQGDTQYF.

The rearrangement uses TRBV6-6 and TRBJ2-1; D unresolved. V dropped 2 bases and J dropped 0 bases, with 5 bases sitting between them. Germline V gene data show CDR1 as MNHNY and CDR2 as SVGAGI (reference sequence). This CDR3 has 14 amino acids. CDR3 DNA sequence: TGTGCCAGCAGTTACAGGAGCTCCTACAATGAGCAGTTCTTC. Protein: CASSYRSSYNEQFF.

V is TRBV19 and J is TRBJ2-2; D uncertain. This CDR3 region has 11 residues. CDR1 is LNHDA, CDR2 SQIVND, per germline (reference sequence). Trimming shortened V by 5 bases and J by 6 bases, and 4 bases separated the two germline ends. CDR3: CASSFPGELFF. CDR3 DNA: TGTGCCAGTAGTTTCCCCGGGGAGCTGTTTTTT.

The rearrangement uses TRBV7-9 and TRBJ2-1; D not resolved. CDR3 size: 15 residues. V lost 1 base to trimming and J lost 3 bases, with 10 bases between them. Germline values: CDR1 SEHNR, CDR2 FQNEAQ (reference sequence). DNA of the CDR3: TGTGCCAGCAGCTTAGTTGGGTATGGCTACAATGAGCAGTTCTTC. Translation gives CASSLVGYGYNEQFF. The full variable domain, its missing parts supplied by reference TRBV7-9 and TRBJ2-1, is DTGVSQNPRHKITKRGQNVTFRCDPISEHNRLYWYRQTLGQGPEFLTYFQNEAQLEKSRLLSDRFSAERPKGSFSTLEIQRTEQGDSAMYLCASSLVGYGYNEQFFGPGTRLTVL.

The chain is built from TRBV30 and TRBJ2-7; D is possibly TRBD1 or TRBD2 (5 bases each). Trimming took off 1 base at V and 5 bases at J, with 6 bases between the two ends. CDR3 length: 11 residues. CDR1 is GTSNPN, CDR2 SVGIG, per germline (reference sequence). The CDR3 coding sequence is TGTGCCTGGAGTGGGGGACACGAGCAGTACTTC. Residues: CAWSGGHEQYF.

The chain uses TRBV27 and TRBJ2-5; 9 positions agree with TRBD1. The germline gives CDR1 MNHEY, CDR2 SMNVEV (reference sequence). V lost 5 bases to trimming and J lost 7 bases; unmatched junction nucleotides: 8. The CDR3 runs 14 residues. CDR3 coding DNA: TGTGCCAGCAGTGGCGGACAGGGGACTGGGACCCAGTACTTC. It codes for CASSGGQGTGTQYF.

The J gene is TRBJ2-3, the V gene TRBV5-6; D unresolved. This CDR3 has 14 residues. With 0 bases removed from V and 4 bases from J, the gap between germline ends came to 9 bases. Per germline, CDR1 SGHDT and CDR2 YYEEEE. The CDR3 DNA reads TGTGCCAGCAGCTTGGCCCTGGGGTCAGATACGCAGTATTTT. It encodes CASSLALGSDTQYF.

The genes are TRBV5-5 and TRBJ1-5; 7 bases map to TRBD1. Germline V CDR1 and CDR2: SGHKS, YYEKEE (reference sequence). CDR3 length: 16 amino acids. V trimming: 0 bases; J trimming: 7 bases; junction bases outside the gene matches: 10. CDR3 sequence: CASSLEGGPPGQPQHF. DNA for the CDR3: TGTGCCAGCAGCTTGGAAGGGGGCCCACCGGGACAGCCCCAGCATTTT.